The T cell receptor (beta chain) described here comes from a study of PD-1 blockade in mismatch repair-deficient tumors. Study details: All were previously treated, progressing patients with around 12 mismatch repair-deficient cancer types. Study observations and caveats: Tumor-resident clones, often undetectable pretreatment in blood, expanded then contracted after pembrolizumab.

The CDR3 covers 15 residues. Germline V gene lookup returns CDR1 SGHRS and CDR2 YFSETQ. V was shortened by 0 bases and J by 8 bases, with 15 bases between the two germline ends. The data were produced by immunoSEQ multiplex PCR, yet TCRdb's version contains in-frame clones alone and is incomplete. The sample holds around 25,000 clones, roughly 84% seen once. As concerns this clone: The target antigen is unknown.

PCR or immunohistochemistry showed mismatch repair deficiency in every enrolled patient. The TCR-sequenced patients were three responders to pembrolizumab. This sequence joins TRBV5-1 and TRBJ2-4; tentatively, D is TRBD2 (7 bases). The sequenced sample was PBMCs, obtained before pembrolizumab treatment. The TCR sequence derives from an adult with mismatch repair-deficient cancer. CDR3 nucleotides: TGCGCCAGCAGCTTGGCGGGGGGCGGGGAAGACATTCAGTACTTC. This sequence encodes CASSLAGGGEDIQYF.